Here is one T cell receptor (beta chain) with its context. This clonotype came up a few times. Its antigen is still unknown. No quality values exist for individual bases; no much larger clone is one base distant. From a lookup of the germline V gene (reference sequence), CDR1 and CDR2 are SEHNR and FQNEAQ. Including the terminal cysteine and phenylalanine, the CDR3 comprises 15 residues. The DNA shown is the 45-base CDR3, in frame from base 1. V is pared back by 5 bases and J by 4 bases, with 16 bases lying between the germline termini. Library preparation employed 5' RACE. Instrument used: Illumina HiSeq 2500. A second PCR of about 6 to 11 cycles was performed with a sample-barcoded 5' primer and a J-beta primer mix. A unique molecular identifier was introduced onto each TCR beta cDNA molecule by a template-switch 5' adaptor carrying 12 random nucleotides. At least 2.5 million CDR3-containing paired-end reads were obtained from each sample. The Mint cDNA synthesis kit, primed by a TRBC-specific oligonucleotide, was used to synthesize first-strand cDNA from all RNA. Following uracil-DNA glycosylase treatment, all cDNA underwent a first 18-cycle PCR with the universal primers M1SS and BC2_uni_R. As for how the authors treated the data: Each sample was normalized by randomly selecting 1 million high-quality reads, each carrying a distinct molecular identifier. Instead of being binned into consensus sequences, reads with shared molecular identifiers were discarded. MiTCR, set to a Q25 quality threshold and the strictest error-elimination algorithm, was used for CDR3 identification, clonotype clustering and error correction. A nonparametric unseen species model using Euler transformation provided a lower-bound estimate of total TCR beta diversity. The public reads were run again by TCRdb, first through fastp at Q25 and then through MiXCR, and only productive beta chains were kept. Rows merge per CDR3 protein into single entries with the most common DNA and genes. The authors' filters were not applied to this entry. The sample table lists some 1.6 million distinct CDR3 sequences, about 31% of them with a count of one. The top ten clonotypes cover over 9% of the sample.

The data stem from a study of blood T cells in healthy people across ages (dated by TCRdb to the mid-2010s). In terms of the full investigation: Template switching captured roughly one uniquely barcoded TCR beta cDNA molecule per two T cells in model experiments. The study measured age-related changes in TCR beta repertoire diversity using deep sequencing normalized with unique cDNA molecular identifiers. The donors were divided into four age groups: young (average around 15 years), middle-aged (about 39), aged (approximately 62) and long-lived (roughly 86). To avoid experimental bias, donors of different ages were spread randomly across the sequencing lanes. Using the same blood draw, the study looked at two additional independent replicas of 1 million unique cDNA reads for two donors, one aged 18 to 30 and the other aged 80 or older. What the research found in general, with its limitations: Because the CMV infection status of the donors was unknown, age-related changes in expanded clonotypes may potentially have been confounded. There was a strong correlation between observed TCR beta diversity and the percentage of naive T cells measured by flow cytometry. Total diversity estimates from one million sequenced T cells were considered lower bounds and underestimates. The long-lived group showed more naive CD4+ T cells, fewer expanded clones and increased TCR diversity than the aged group, suggesting age selection. Observed TCR beta diversity per million T cells fell roughly linearly with age, and a significant reduction was already apparent by age roughly 40. Bulk unsorted PBMC profiling prevented conclusive comparison of naive and antigen-experienced compartments.

Donors were a few dozen systemically healthy Caucasian individuals from Russia aged roughly 6 to 90 years. Each donor gave around 9.9 milliliters of peripheral blood, collected into EDTA-treated Vacutainer tubes. Ficoll-Paque density-gradient centrifugation was used to isolate PBMCs, with at least 7 million per sample. Trizol reagent was used to extract total RNA from PBMCs, with at least 6 micrograms per sample. Naive CD45RAhigh/CD27high T cell percentages were measured by flow cytometry on a PBMC aliquot from every donor. The sequence was obtained from a woman in her 30s in good health. Recombination linked TRBV7-9 to TRBJ2-3; the D gene is tentatively TRBD1 or TRBD2, each matching 6 bases. The specimen was blood. CDR3 region: CASSGRRRGADTQYF. The DNA sequence is as follows: TGTGCCAGCAGCGGACGGCGGAGGGGGGCAGATACGCAGTATTTT.